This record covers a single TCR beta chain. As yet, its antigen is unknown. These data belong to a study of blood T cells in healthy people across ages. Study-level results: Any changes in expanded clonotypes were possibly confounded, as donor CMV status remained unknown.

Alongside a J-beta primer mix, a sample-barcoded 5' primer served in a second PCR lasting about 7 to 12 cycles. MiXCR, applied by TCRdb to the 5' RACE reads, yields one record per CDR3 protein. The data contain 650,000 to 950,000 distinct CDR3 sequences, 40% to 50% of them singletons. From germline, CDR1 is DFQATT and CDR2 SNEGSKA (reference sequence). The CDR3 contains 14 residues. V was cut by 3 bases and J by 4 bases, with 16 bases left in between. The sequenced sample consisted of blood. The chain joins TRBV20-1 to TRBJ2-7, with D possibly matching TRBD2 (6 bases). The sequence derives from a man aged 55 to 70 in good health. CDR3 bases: TGCAGTGCTAGTATTAACACGGGAGAATACGAGCAGTACTTC. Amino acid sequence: CSASINTGEYEQYF.